This TCR beta chain is from a study of blood T cells in healthy people across ages. The authors ran a second PCR of about 7 to 11 cycles using a sample-barcoded 5' primer and a J-beta primer mix. MiXCR was run by TCRdb on the 5' RACE reads, yielding one entry per CDR3 protein. This sample carries 600,000 to 900,000 distinct CDR3 sequences, 25% to 30% of them seen once, and the ten largest clones take about 3%. V shed 2 bases and J shed 6 bases, with 10 bases lying between them. CDR3 size: 12 residues. Germline V lookup: CDR1 SQVTM, CDR2 ANQGSEA. These data were also filed under a second study, of T cells of mothers and their children.

The sequencing input was blood. V usage is TRBV29-1 and J usage is TRBJ1-1, with D uncertain. The receptor's source is a boy younger than 18 in good health. The CDR3 here is CSVERRVSEAFF. DNA of the CDR3: TGCAGCGTTGAACGTAGGGTTTCTGAAGCTTTCTTT. Based on the CDR3 plus reference TRBV29-1 and TRBJ1-1, the full variable domain is SAVISQKPSRDICQRGTSLTIQCQVDSQVTMMFWYRQQPGQSLTLIATANQGSEATYESGFVIDKFPISRPNLTFSTLTVSNMSPEDSSIYLCSVERRVSEAFFGQGTRLTVV.